What follows are 20 T cell receptor beta chains derived from one specimen sequenced in a study of T cells in women clearing cervical HPV infection. Profiling relied on immunoSEQ multiplex PCR, and the TCRdb table lists in-frame clones only, not all of them. The data show about 18,000 clones, and the top ten clones hold under 15%. Sample: blood buffy coat. The receptors were gathered from a woman aged 18 to 75 with a cervical HPV16 infection that either progressed to CIN3+ or cleared (not recorded which).

Concerning this clone itself: The read halts 3 residues ahead of the CDR3 end, with the missing end drawn from the germline J gene. The chain is built from TRBV20-1 and TRBJ2-3; 8 bases fit TRBD2. The germline V gene encodes CDR1 DFQATT and CDR2 SNEGSKA (reference sequence). Losses at the gene ends were 3 bases for V and 6 bases for J; bases not matched to a gene: 8. CDR3 size: 14 residues. The CDR3 region is CSASGVAGSDTQYF. The DNA read from the CDR3 is TGCAGTGCTAGTGGGGTAGCGGGGTCGGATACG.

As regards this clone: Other DNA variants within this sample encode the same CDR3. This chain's CDR3 is CASSLLAGPLNEQFF. Partial CDR3 DNA: TGTGCCAGCAGCCTACTAGCGGGGCCGCTAAATGAG. The rearrangement uses TRBV7-3 and TRBJ2-1, with TRBD2 identical over 10 bases. The CDR3 goes on 3 residues after the read ends, and that part is filled in from the germline J gene. The CDR3 extends over 15 amino acids. Per germline, CDR1 SGHTA and CDR2 FQGTGA. After removal of 5 bases from V and 7 bases from J, the junction contained 8 bases not matched to a gene.

Concerning this clone itself: The CDR3 end falls 3 residues outside the read, so it is completed with the germline J gene. J is TRBJ1-1 and V is TRBV29-1, with 7 bases fitting TRBD1. The length of the CDR3 is 13 residues. The V gene's germline CDR1 is SQVTM and CDR2 ANQGSEA. V was pared by 7 bases and J by 1 base, with 6 bases of the junction left unmatched. CDR3 DNA, as far as it was read: TGCAGCGCCTTAGAGGGGGCGAACACTGAA. This translates into CSALEGANTE. The full CDR3 is CSALEGANTEAFF.

For this clone: The CDR3 goes on 3 residues after the read ends, and that part is filled in from the germline J gene. The V gene is TRBV7-3, the J gene TRBJ2-2; 7 bases match TRBD1. The CDR3 has 16 residues. Germline CDR1 and CDR2: SGHTA and FQGTGA. J lost 0 bases, V lost 5 bases, and 6 bases had no gene match. The CDR3 region is CASSQQGNANTGELFF. Partial CDR3 DNA: TGTGCCAGCAGCCAACAGGGGAACGCGAACACCGGGGAG.

Comments on this clone: The sequence runs out 3 residues before the end of the CDR3; the remainder is reconstructed from the germline J gene. The chain is built from TRBV19 and TRBJ1-5; 12 positions match TRBD1. J lost 2 bases, V lost 5 bases, and 4 bases had no gene match. CDR1 and CDR2 from the germline V gene are LNHDA and SQIVND (reference sequence). CDR3 length equals 16 residues. CDR3 DNA (partial): TGTGCCAGTAGTTGGGACAGGGGGCTTGGCAATCAGCCC. Translation gives CASSWDRGLGNQP. The CDR3 in full is CASSWDRGLGNQPQHF.

As regards this clone: Sequencing ends 3 residues short of the CDR3 end; the germline J gene provides the rest. V is TRBV20-1 and J is TRBJ2-7, with TRBD2 matching over 8 bases. This CDR3 comprises 13 residues. V trimming: 5 bases; J trimming: 1 base; junction bases outside the gene matches: 4. Per germline, CDR1 DFQATT and CDR2 SNEGSKA (reference sequence). The CDR3 protein is CSAAGTSSYEQYF. CDR3 bases read: TGCAGTGCTGCTGGGACTAGTTCCTACGAG.

As for this clone: The observed sequence ends 3 residues before the CDR3 terminus, with the missing tail filled in from the germline J gene. V and J are TRBV5-6 and TRBJ2-7; tentative D call: TRBD1 (5 bases). CDR1 is SGHDT, CDR2 YYEEEE, per germline. V was clipped by 4 bases and J by 2 bases, with 10 bases between them. There are 13 residues in the CDR3. The CDR3 DNA, read in part, is TGTGCCAGCAGCCGGACACCGACCTACGAG. Protein product: CASSRTPTYE. In full, the CDR3 reads CASSRTPTYEQYF.

Note on this clone: The sequenced fragment ends 3 residues before the CDR3 boundary, so the rest is inferred from the germline J gene. The chain combines TRBV19 with TRBJ2-1, with D maybe TRBD1 (5 bases). V lost 3 bases and J 8 bases, leaving 11 bases between the germline ends. Germline V CDR1 and CDR2: LNHDA, SQIVND (reference sequence). The CDR3 spans 13 residues. The CDR3 is CASSIQGPHEQFF. Incomplete CDR3 DNA: TGTGCCAGTAGTATCCAGGGTCCACATGAG. The full variable domain, with the rest looked up from reference TRBV19 and TRBJ2-1, is DGGITQSPKYLFRKEGQNVTLSCEQNLNHDAMYWYRQDPGQGLRLIYYSQIVNDFQKGDIAEGYSVSREKKESFPLTVTSAQKNPTAFYLCASSIQGPHEQFFGPGTRLTVL.

Regarding this clone: With the read ending 3 residues before the CDR3 end, the germline J gene is used to fill in that end. The chain carries TRBV11-2 and TRBJ2-7; 10 positions agree with TRBD1. The CDR3 runs to 15 residues. In germline, CDR1 is SGHAT, CDR2 FQNNGV. J lost 1 base, V lost 4 bases, and 4 bases had no gene match. CDR3 bases read: TGTGCCAGCAGCTCTCCGGGACAGGGGTCCTACGAG. Its translation: CASSSPGQGSYE. The CDR3, in full, reads CASSSPGQGSYEQYF.

As concerns this clone: The read stops 3 residues short of the end of the CDR3; the missing end is completed from the germline J gene. V and J are TRBV19 and TRBJ2-1; 8 nucleotides align to TRBD1. The germline V gene has CDR1 LNHDA and CDR2 SQIVND (reference sequence). V lost 10 bases to trimming and J lost 9 bases; unmatched junction nucleotides: 14. This CDR3 has 14 residues. The sequenced CDR3 bases are TGTGCCACCATTTCAGGACAGGGTGTGGGTGAG. This codes for CATISGQGVGE. The complete CDR3 reads CATISGQGVGEQFF.

Details on this clone: The read falls 3 residues short of the CDR3 end, and the missing part is taken from the germline J gene. The rearrangement joins TRBV5-6 to TRBJ1-1; a possible D gene is TRBD1 (6 bases). The germline V gene has CDR1 SGHDT and CDR2 YYEEEE. CDR3 length: 15 residues. V gave up 6 bases and J gave up 6 bases, with 21 bases separating them. The sequenced part of the CDR3 DNA is TGTGCCAGCACCGGTGGGGGCAGGGTAGTCCCTGAA. Encoded protein: CASTGGGRVVPE. The CDR3, in full, reads CASTGGGRVVPEAFF.

As concerns this clone: The read ends 3 residues shy of where the CDR3 ends; the end is completed using the germline J gene. The gene calls are TRBV28 and TRBJ2-7, with D perhaps matching TRBD2 (6 bases). The CDR3 has 14 residues. Deletions cut 1 base from V and 2 bases from J, with 9 bases between. Germline V gene sequence: CDR1 MDHEN, CDR2 SYDVKM. The CDR3 spells CASSLLGGTYEQYF. The CDR3 bases that were read are TGTGCCAGCAGTTTATTGGGCGGGACCTACGAG.

As concerns this clone: The CDR3 end lies 3 residues beyond the end of the read and is filled in from the germline J gene. The V gene is TRBV30, the J gene TRBJ2-1; D uncertain. The germline V gene encodes CDR1 GTSNPN and CDR2 SVGIG (reference sequence). This CDR3 has 12 residues. The ends were cut back, 1 base at V and 7 bases at J, with 8 bases in the middle. This CDR3 is CAWSGQKNEQFF. Incomplete CDR3 DNA: TGTGCCTGGAGTGGTCAAAAAAATGAG.

CDR3 bases read: TGCGCCAGCAGCCTCTGGACAGCATCTGGGGCCAACGTC. Translating gives CASSLWTASGANV. The CDR3 in full is CASSLWTASGANVLTF. The chain combines TRBV4-1 with TRBJ2-6; tentatively, D is TRBD1 (6 bases). The sequenced fragment ends 3 residues before the CDR3 boundary, so the rest is inferred from the germline J gene. The germline V gene encodes CDR1 MGHRA and CDR2 YSYEKL. The CDR3 totals 16 residues. Trimming shortened V by 4 bases and J by 1 base, and 11 bases separated the two germline ends.

Turning to this clone: The read is 3 residues too short to cover the CDR3 end, so that end is filled in from the germline J gene. The chain is built from TRBV7-9 and TRBJ1-2, with D possibly matching TRBD1 (6 bases). Germline V gene data show CDR1 as SEHNR and CDR2 as FQNEAQ (reference sequence). This CDR3 is built from 14 residues. The CDR3 sequence: CASSLGRGNNDYTF. The sequenced CDR3 bases are TGTGCCAGCAGCTTAGGGAGGGGGAACAATGAC.

A remark on this clone: The read finishes 3 residues shy of the CDR3 end, and the germline J gene is used to complete it. This chain links TRBV4-2 with TRBJ2-3, with D tentatively TRBD2 (6 bases). CDR1 and CDR2 from the germline V gene are LGHNA and YNFKEQ. The germline V and J ends were trimmed by 2 bases and 0 bases, with 15 bases remaining between them. The CDR3 sequence is 17 residues long. CDR3 bases read: TGTGCCAGCAGCCAAACTCTACTAGCAACCAGCACAGATACG. Residues: CASSQTLLATSTDT. The CDR3 in full is CASSQTLLATSTDTQYF.

In regard to this clone: The read falls 3 residues short of the CDR3 end, and the missing part is taken from the germline J gene. The rearrangement links TRBV5-5 to TRBJ2-5; no clear D. CDR1 is SGHKS, CDR2 YYEKEE, per germline (reference sequence). The CDR3 is 14 residues long. Between the trimmed V and J ends, which lost 0 bases and 2 bases, there was a span of 8 bases. The CDR3 spells CASSLGQLQETQYF. The CDR3 bases that were read are TGTGCCAGCAGCTTGGGTCAACTACAAGAGACC.

As to this clone: Coverage ceases 3 residues before the CDR3 finishes, and the germline J gene fills in the end. The chain carries TRBV12-3 or TRBV12-4 and TRBJ1-2, with D unclear. The CDR3 has 13 residues. CDR3 bases read: TGTGCCAGCAGGAAGAACTTGGGTAGCGGC. Its protein product is CASRKNLGSG. The full-length CDR3 reads as CASRKNLGSGYTF.

As to this clone: The read comes to an end 3 residues before the CDR3 does, leaving the germline J gene to fill in the end. V is TRBV14 and J is TRBJ1-4, with TRBD1 matching 8 bases. The CDR3 has 16 residues. The V and J ends lost 0 bases and 7 bases, in that order; junction bases with no gene match: 7. Per germline, CDR1 SGHDN and CDR2 FVKESK. The CDR3 loop is CASSQDDRGWGEKLFF. The sequenced CDR3 bases are TGTGCCAGCAGCCAAGATGACAGGGGATGGGGTGAAAAA.

Points on this clone: The CDR3 end lies 3 residues beyond the end of the read and is filled in from the germline J gene. V gene TRBV10-3 combines with J gene TRBJ1-2, with TRBD1 matching over 7 bases. V lost 4 bases, J lost 1 base, and 0 bases stayed unmatched. In germline, CDR1 is ENHRY, CDR2 SYGVKD. This CDR3 is 13 amino acids long. The CDR3 sequence is CAISGQGNYGYTF. The DNA read from the CDR3 is TGTGCCATCAGTGGACAGGGTAACTATGGC.